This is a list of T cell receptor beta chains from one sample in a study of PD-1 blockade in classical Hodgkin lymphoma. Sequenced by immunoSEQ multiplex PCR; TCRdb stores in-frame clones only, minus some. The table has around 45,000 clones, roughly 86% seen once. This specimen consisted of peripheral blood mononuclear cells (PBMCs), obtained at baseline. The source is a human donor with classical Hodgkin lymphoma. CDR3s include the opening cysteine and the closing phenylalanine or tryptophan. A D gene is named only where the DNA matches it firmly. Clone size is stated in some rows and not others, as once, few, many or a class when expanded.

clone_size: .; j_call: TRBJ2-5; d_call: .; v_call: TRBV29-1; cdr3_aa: CSATNRIGETQYF; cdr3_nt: TGCAGCGCCACGAACCGAATCGGGGAGACCCAGTACTTC
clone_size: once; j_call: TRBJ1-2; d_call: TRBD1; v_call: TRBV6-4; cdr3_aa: CASSPDRGYGYTF; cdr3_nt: TGTGCCAGCAGCCCCGACAGGGGCTATGGCTACACCTTC
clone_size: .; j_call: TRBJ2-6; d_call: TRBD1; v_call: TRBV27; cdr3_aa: CASSSRQGAGANVLTF; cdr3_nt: TGTGCCAGCAGTTCCCGACAGGGGGCTGGGGCCAACGTCCTGACTTTC
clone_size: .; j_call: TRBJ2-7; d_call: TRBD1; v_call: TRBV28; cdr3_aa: CASSPTGQVLYEQYF; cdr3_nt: TGTGCCAGCAGTCCCACAGGACAGGTGCTCTACGAGCAGTACTTC
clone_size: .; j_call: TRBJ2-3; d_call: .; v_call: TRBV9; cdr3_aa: CASSVVSISTDTQYF; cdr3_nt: TGTGCCAGCAGCGTAGTAAGCATCAGCACAGATACGCAGTATTTT
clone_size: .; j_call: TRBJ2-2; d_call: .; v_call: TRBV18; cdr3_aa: CASSPTTGELFF; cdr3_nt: TGTGCCAGCTCACCAACCACCGGGGAGCTGTTTTTT
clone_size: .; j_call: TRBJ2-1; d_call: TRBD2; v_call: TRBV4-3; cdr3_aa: CASSHLAGGPGDEQFF; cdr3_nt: TGCGCCAGCAGCCATCTAGCGGGGGGGCCGGGGGATGAGCAGTTCTTC
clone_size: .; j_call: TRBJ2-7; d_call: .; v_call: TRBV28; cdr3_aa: CASSFQGIYEQYF; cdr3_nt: TGTGCCAGCAGTTTTCAGGGAATCTACGAGCAGTACTTC
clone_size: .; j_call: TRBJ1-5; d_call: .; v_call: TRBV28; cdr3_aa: CASSDYSNQPQHF; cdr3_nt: TGTGCCAGCAGTGACTACAGCAATCAGCCCCAGCATTTT
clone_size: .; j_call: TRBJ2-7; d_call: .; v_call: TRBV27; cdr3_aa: CASSNRGGYEQYF; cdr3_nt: TGTGCCAGCTCAAACAGAGGGGGCTACGAGCAGTACTTC
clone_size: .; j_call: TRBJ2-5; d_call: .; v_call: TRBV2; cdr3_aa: CASGPAGAETQYF; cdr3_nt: TGTGCCAGCGGCCCCGCAGGGGCAGAGACCCAGTACTTC
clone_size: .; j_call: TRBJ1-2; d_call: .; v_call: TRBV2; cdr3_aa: CASSVSPNYGYTF; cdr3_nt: TGTGCCAGCAGTGTTTCTCCTAACTATGGCTACACCTTC
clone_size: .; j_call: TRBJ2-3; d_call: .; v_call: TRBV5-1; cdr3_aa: CASSLESSTDTQYF; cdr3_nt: TGCGCCAGCAGCTTGGAGAGCAGCACAGATACGCAGTATTTT
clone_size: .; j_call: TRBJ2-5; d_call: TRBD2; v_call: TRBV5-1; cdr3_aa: CASSLGAGGPETQYF; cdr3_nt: TGCGCCAGCAGCTTGGGGGCGGGGGGGCCGGAGACCCAGTACTTC
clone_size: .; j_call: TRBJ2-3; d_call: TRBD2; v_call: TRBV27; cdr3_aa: CASSSFRGVSGGAVDTQYF; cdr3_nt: TGTGCCAGCAGTTCTTTTCGGGGCGTTAGCGGGGGGGCAGTAGATACGCAGTATTTT
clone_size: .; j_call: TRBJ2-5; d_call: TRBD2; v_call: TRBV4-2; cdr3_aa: CASSQGRTSGGAETQYF; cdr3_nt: TGTGCCAGCAGCCAAGGAAGAACTAGCGGGGGGGCGGAGACCCAGTACTTC
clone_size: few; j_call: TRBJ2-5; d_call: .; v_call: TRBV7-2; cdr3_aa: CASSTWAAETQYF; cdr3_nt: TGTGCCAGCAGCACGTGGGCGGCCGAGACCCAGTACTTC
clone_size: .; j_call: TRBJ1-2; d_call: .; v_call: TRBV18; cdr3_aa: CASSPQGREGYTF; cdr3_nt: TGTGCCAGCTCACCACAAGGCAGGGAGGGCTACACCTTC
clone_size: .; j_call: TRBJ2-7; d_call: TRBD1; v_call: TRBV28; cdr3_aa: CASRPSGTGGSTYEQYF; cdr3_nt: TGTGCCAGCAGGCCCTCCGGGACAGGGGGAAGTACGTACGAGCAGTACTTC
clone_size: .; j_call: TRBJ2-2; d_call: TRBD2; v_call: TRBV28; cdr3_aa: CASKGTSGRGPLNTGELFF; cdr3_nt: TGTGCCAGCAAGGGGACTAGCGGGAGGGGGCCCCTAAACACCGGGGAGCTGTTTTTT
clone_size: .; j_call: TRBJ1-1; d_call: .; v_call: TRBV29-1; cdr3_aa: CSVVLSRGRLNTEAFF; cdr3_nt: TGCAGCGTTGTATTAAGTCGGGGACGCCTGAACACTGAAGCTTTCTTT
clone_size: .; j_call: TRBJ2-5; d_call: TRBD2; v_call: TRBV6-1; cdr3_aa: CASSASGTQTQYF; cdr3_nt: TGTGCCAGCAGTGCTAGCGGGACGCAGACCCAGTACTTC
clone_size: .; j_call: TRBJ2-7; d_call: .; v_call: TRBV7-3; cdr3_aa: CASSFPHKSYEQYF; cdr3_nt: TGTGCCAGCAGCTTCCCCCACAAATCCTACGAGCAGTACTTC
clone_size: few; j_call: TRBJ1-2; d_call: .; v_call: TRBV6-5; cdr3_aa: CASSYMGGAEGYTF; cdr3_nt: TGTGCCAGCAGTTACATGGGGGGCGCGGAAGGCTACACCTTC
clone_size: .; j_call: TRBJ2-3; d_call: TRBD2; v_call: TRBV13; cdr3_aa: CASSSALAGGLHGDTQYF; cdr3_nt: TGTGCCAGCAGCTCTGCCCTAGCGGGGGGGCTACATGGTGATACGCAGTATTTT
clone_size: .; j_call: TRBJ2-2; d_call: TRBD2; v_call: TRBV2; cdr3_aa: CASSEISGGTGELFF; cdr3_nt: TGTGCCAGCAGTGAAATTAGCGGGGGGACCGGGGAGCTGTTTTTT
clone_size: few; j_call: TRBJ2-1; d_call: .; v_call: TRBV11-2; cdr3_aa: CASSLAGSDEQFF; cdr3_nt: TGTGCCAGCAGCTTAGCCGGGTCCGATGAGCAGTTCTTC
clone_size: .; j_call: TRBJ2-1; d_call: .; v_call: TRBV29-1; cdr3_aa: CSVEGTTHPYNEQFF; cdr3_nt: TGCAGCGTTGAAGGGACTACCCATCCCTACAATGAGCAGTTCTTC
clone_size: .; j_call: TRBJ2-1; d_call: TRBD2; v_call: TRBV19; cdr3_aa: CASSIGTSGMNEQFF; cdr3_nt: TGTGCCAGTAGTATCGGGACTAGCGGGATGAATGAGCAGTTCTTC
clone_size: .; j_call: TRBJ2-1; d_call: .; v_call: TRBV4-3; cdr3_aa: CASSLILSSYNEQFF; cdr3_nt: TGCGCCAGCAGCCTAATCCTGAGCTCCTACAATGAGCAGTTCTTC
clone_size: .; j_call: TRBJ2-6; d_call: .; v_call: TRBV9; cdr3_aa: CASSVEGASGANVLTF; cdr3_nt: TGTGCCAGCAGCGTAGAAGGGGCCTCTGGGGCCAACGTCCTGACTTTC
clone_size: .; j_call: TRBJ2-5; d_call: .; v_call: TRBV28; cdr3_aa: CASSFRDQETQYF; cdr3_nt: TGTGCCAGCAGTTTTCGGGACCAAGAGACCCAGTACTTC
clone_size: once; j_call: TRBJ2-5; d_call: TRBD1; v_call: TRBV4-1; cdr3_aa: CASSHGQGVETQYF; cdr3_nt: TGCGCCAGCAGCCATGGGCAGGGGGTAGAGACCCAGTACTTC
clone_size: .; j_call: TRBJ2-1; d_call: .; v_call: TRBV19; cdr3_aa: CASSNYNEQFF; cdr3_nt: TGTGCCAGTAGTAACTACAATGAGCAGTTCTTC
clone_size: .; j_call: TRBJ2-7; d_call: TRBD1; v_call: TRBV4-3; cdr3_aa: CASSQDPGQGGQYF; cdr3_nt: TGCGCCAGCAGCCAAGACCCCGGACAGGGCGGGCAGTACTTC
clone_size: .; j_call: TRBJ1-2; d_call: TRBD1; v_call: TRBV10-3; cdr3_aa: CAITKEGQNYGYTF; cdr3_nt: TGTGCCATCACGAAGGAGGGACAGAACTATGGCTACACCTTC
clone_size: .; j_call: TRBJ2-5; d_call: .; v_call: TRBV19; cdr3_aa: CASSIRETQYF; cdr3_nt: TGTGCCAGTAGTATCCGGGAGACCCAGTACTTC
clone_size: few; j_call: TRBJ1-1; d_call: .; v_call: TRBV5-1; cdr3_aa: CASSLEDLDTEAFF; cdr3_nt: TGCGCCAGCAGTCTCGAGGATTTGGACACTGAAGCTTTCTTT
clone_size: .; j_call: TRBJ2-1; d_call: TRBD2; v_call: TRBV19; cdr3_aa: CASTTRLAGVNEQFF; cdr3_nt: TGTGCCAGTACCACTCGACTAGCGGGAGTGAATGAGCAGTTCTTC
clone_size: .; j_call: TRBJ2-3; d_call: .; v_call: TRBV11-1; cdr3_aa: CASSLALAGRSTDTQYF; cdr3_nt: TGTGCCAGCAGCTTAGCGCTGGCGGGAAGGAGCACAGATACGCAGTATTTT
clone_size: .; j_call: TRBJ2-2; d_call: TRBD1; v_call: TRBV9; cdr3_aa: CASSGGQLLTGELFF; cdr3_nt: TGTGCCAGCAGCGGGGGACAGCTTCTCACCGGGGAGCTGTTTTTT
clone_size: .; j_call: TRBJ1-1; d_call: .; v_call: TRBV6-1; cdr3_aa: CASSGLSSVAFF; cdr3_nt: TGTGCCAGCAGTGGGTTATCGTCTGTTGCTTTCTTT
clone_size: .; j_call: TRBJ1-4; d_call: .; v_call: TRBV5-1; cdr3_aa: CASTTGTVNEKLFF; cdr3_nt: TGCGCCAGCACTACCGGGACGGTAAATGAAAAACTGTTTTTT
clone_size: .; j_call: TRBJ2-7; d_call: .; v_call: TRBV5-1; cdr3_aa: CASTGAAPYEQYF; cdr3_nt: TGCGCCAGCACAGGGGCGGCACCCTACGAGCAGTACTTC
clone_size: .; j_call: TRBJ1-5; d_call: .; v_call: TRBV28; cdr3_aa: CASSPRLTSNQPQHF; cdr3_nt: TGTGCCAGCAGCCCTAGATTAACTAGCAATCAGCCCCAGCATTTT
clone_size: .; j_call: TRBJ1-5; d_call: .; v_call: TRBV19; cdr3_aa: CASSIAGTNQPQHF; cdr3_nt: TGTGCCAGTAGTATAGCAGGGACCAATCAGCCCCAGCATTTT
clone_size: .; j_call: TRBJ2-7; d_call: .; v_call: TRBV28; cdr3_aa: CATESYEQYF; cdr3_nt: TGTGCCACCGAATCTTACGAGCAGTACTTC
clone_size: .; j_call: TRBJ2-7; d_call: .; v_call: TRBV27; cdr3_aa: CASSLSPRDEQYF; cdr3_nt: TGTGCCAGCAGTTTATCGCCCCGGGATGAGCAGTACTTC
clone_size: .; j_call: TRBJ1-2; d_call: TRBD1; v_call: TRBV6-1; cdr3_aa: CASSEILQGAGYTF; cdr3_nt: TGTGCCAGCAGTGAAATCTTGCAGGGGGCGGGCTACACCTTC
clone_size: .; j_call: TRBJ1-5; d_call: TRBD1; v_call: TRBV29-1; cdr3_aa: CSVGGTGNRDQPQHF; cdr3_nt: TGCAGCGTTGGAGGGACAGGGAATCGGGATCAGCCCCAGCATTTT
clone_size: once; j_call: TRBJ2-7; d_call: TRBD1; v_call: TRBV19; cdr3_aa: CASSIGTGVINEQYF; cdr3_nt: TGTGCCAGTAGTATCGGGACAGGGGTTATCAACGAGCAGTACTTC
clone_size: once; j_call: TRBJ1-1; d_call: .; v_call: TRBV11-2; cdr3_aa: CASSSQGGNTEAFF; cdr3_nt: TGTGCCAGCAGCTCGCAGGGTGGGAACACTGAAGCTTTCTTT
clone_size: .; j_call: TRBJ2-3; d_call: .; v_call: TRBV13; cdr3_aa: CASSLGPTAADTQYF; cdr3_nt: TGTGCCAGCAGCTTAGGGCCGACGGCAGCAGATACGCAGTATTTT